This note documents a single TCR beta chain sequence. Its antigen is not known. The CDR3 length is 16 residues. V was trimmed by 0 bases and J by 5 bases, leaving 16 bases between them. Germline values: CDR1 MNHEY, CDR2 SVGAGI. These data come from a study of T cell responses to AZD1222 COVID-19 vaccine. The overall study: Pooling was applied to second doses at about 4 or about 12 weeks. Study-wide results and limits: Donors in the cohort were predominantly white British and more often female, and clonal diversity was possibly underestimated. Spike-spanning, vaccine-associated CD4 TCRs were dominant at 160-218 and 743-854. The study sampled repertoires only after the peak T cell response.

Here immunoSEQ multiplex PCR was the method, and the copy in TCRdb shows in-frame clones only, minus some. The sample shows 130,000 or so clones, 93% of them seen only once. The TCR originated in an adult in good health. The starting material was peripheral blood, obtained on day 0 of AZD1222 vaccination. The rearrangement links TRBV6-5 to TRBJ1-2, with D tentatively TRBD1 (5 bases). DNA for the CDR3: TGTGCCAGCAGTTACTCGAAATGGGGGGATAATTATGGCTACACCTTC. Protein sequence: CASSYSKWGDNYGYTF.